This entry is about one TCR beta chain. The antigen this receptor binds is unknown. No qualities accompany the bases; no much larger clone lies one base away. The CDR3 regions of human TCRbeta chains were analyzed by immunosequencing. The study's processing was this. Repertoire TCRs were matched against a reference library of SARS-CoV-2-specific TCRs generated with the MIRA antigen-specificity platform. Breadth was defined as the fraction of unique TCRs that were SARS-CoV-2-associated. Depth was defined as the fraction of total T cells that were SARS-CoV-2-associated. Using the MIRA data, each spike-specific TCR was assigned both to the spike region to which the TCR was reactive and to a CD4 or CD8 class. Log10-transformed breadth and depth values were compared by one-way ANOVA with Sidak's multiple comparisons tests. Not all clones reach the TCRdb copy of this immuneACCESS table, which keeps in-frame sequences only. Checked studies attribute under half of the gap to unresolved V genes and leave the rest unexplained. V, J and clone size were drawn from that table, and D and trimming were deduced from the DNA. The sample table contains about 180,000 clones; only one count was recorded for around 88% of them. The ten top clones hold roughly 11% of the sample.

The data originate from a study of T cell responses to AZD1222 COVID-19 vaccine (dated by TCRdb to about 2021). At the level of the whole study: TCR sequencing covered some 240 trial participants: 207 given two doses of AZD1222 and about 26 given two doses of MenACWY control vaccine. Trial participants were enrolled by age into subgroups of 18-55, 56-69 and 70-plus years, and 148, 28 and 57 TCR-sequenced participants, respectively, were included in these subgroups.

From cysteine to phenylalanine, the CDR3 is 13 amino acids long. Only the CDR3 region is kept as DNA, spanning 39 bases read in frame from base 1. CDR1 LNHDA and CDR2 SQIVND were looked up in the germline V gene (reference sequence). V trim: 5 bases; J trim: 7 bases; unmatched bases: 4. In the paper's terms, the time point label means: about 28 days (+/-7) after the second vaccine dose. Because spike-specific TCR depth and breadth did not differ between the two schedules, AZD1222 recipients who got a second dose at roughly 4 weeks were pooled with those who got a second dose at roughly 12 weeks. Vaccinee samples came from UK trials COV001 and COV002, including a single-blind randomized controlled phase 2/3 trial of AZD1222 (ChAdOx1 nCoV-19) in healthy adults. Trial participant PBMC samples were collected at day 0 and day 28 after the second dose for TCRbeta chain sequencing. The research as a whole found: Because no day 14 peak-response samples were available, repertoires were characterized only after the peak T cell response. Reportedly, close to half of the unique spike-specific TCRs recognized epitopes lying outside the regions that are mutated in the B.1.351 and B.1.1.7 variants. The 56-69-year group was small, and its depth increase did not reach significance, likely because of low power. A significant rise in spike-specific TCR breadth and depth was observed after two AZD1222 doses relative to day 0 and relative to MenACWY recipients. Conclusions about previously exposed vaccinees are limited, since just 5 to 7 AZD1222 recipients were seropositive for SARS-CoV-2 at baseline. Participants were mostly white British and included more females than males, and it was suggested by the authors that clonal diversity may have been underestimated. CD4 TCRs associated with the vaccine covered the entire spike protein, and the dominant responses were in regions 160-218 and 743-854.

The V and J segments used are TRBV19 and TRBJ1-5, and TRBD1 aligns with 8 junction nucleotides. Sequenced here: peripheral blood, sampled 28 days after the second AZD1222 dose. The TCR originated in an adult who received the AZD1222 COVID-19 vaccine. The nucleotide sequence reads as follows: TGTGCCAGTAGTGCGACAGGGGTCCAGCCCCAGCATTTT. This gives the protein CASSATGVQPQHF.